This is a list of T cell receptor beta chains from one sample in a study of blood T cell repertoires in COVID-19. The data were produced by immunoSEQ multiplex PCR, yet TCRdb's version contains in-frame clones alone and is incomplete. This table has hundreds of thousands of clones, 75% to 90% appearing once. Material for sequencing was PBMCs or T cells enriched from blood (not recorded which). These receptors were collected from a woman between 18 and 29 years old who had recovered from COVID-19. Both conserved end residues are part of each CDR3. The D gene is left open where the match is weak. Size tells how often a clone was seen (once, few, many) or the class of an expanded clone, and some rows leave it out.

TRBD1,TRBJ1-2,TRBV6-1,NA,CASSEDREYGYTF,TGTGCCAGCAGTGAGGACAGGGAATACGGCTACACCTTC
NA,TRBJ2-7,TRBV11-2,NA,CASSLEGGRHYEQYF,TGTGCCAGCAGCTTAGAAGGTGGCAGACACTACGAGCAGTACTTC
TRBD1,TRBJ2-5,TRBV15,NA,CATSKRTGGETQYF,TGTGCCACCAGCAAACGGACAGGGGGGGAGACCCAGTACTTC
NA,TRBJ1-1,TRBV9,NA,CASSVEVGATEAFF,TGTGCCAGCAGCGTAGAAGTAGGGGCCACTGAAGCTTTCTTT
NA,TRBJ1-5,TRBV7-6,NA,CASATGGNQPQHF,TGTGCCAGCGCTACAGGCGGCAATCAGCCCCAGCATTTT
TRBD2,TRBJ2-7,TRBV6-2/TRBV6-3,NA,CASSYWTSGASYEQYF,TGTGCCAGCAGTTACTGGACTAGCGGGGCATCCTACGAGCAGTACTTC
NA,TRBJ2-7,TRBV5-1,NA,CASSLDRQGSYEQYF,TGCGCCAGCAGCTTGGATAGGCAGGGATCCTACGAGCAGTACTTC
NA,TRBJ1-2,TRBV5-1,NA,CASNPGGYGYTF,TGCGCCAGTAACCCTGGAGGCTATGGCTACACCTTC
TRBD1,TRBJ1-2,TRBV5-8,NA,CASSAGQGISYTF,TGTGCCAGCAGCGCGGGACAGGGTATTAGCTACACCTTC
TRBD1,TRBJ1-1,TRBV3-1/TRBV3-2,few,CASRNLRDSLNTEAFF,TGTGCCAGCAGGAACCTCCGGGACAGCTTGAACACTGAAGCTTTCTTT
TRBD1,TRBJ2-7,TRBV27,NA,CASSLFGDREAYEQYF,TGTGCCAGCAGTTTATTTGGGGACAGGGAAGCCTACGAGCAGTACTTC
NA,TRBJ1-6,TRBV10-3,NA,CAISESGGYNSPLHF,TGTGCCATCAGTGAGTCAGGAGGGTATAATTCACCCCTCCACTTT
TRBD2,TRBJ2-2,TRBV7-6,NA,CASSMGLAGETGELFF,TGTGCCAGCAGCATGGGACTAGCGGGGGAGACCGGGGAGCTGTTTTTT
TRBD1,TRBJ1-6,TRBV13,NA,CASSRLSLRDRGDGNSPLHF,TGTGCCAGCAGCCGACTTAGTCTAAGGGACAGGGGCGACGGTAATTCACCCCTCCACTTT
TRBD1,TRBJ1-1,TRBV25-1,NA,CASSETGRNTEAFF,TGTGCCAGCAGTGAGACAGGGCGGAACACTGAAGCTTTCTTT
TRBD1,TRBJ1-1,TRBV6-5,NA,CASRPGQGARAFF,TGTGCCAGCAGACCGGGACAGGGGGCGAGAGCTTTCTTT
TRBD1,TRBJ1-2,TRBV12-3/TRBV12-4,NA,CASSDRVHGYTF,TGTGCCAGCAGCGACAGGGTCCATGGCTACACCTTC
NA,TRBJ2-7,TRBV18,few,CHGGFMTYEQYF,TGTCACGGGGGATTCATGACCTACGAGCAGTACTTC
NA,TRBJ1-1,TRBV7-9,medium-sized,CASSSSTEAFF,TGTGCCAGCAGCTCTAGTACTGAAGCTTTCTTT
TRBD1,TRBJ2-5,TRBV27,NA,CASSSYDRGDGETQYF,TGTGCCAGCAGTTCGTATGACAGGGGAGACGGAGAGACCCAGTACTTC
NA,TRBJ1-2,TRBV19,once,CASSVQGSYGYTF,TGTGCCAGTAGTGTACAGGGCTCCTATGGCTACACCTTC
NA,TRBJ2-3,TRBV25-1,NA,CASSEQRRGTDTQYF,TGTGCCAGCAGTGAACAGCGGCGGGGCACAGATACGCAGTATTTT
TRBD1,TRBJ2-7,TRBV7-9,NA,CASSFGRGREQYF,TGTGCCAGCAGCTTCGGCAGGGGGCGGGAGCAGTACTTC
TRBD1,TRBJ1-2,TRBV5-6,NA,CASSPGQDYGYTF,TGTGCCAGCAGCCCAGGACAGGACTATGGCTACACCTTC
NA,TRBJ2-5,TRBV11-2,NA,CASSLDWARTQYF,TGTGCCAGCAGCTTGGACTGGGCTAGGACCCAGTACTTC
NA,TRBJ1-4,TRBV5-4,NA,CASSPLRVATNEKLFF,TGTGCCAGCAGCCCCCTTCGAGTGGCAACTAATGAAAAACTGTTTTTT
NA,TRBJ1-5,TRBV2,NA,CASSEGSGFGQPQHF,TGTGCCAGCAGTGAAGGGTCAGGGTTCGGACAGCCCCAGCATTTT
TRBD2,TRBJ2-1,TRBV4-1,NA,CASSQVASGTSGGKSYNEQFF,TGCGCCAGCAGCCAAGTGGCTTCCGGGACTAGCGGGGGGAAATCCTACAATGAGCAGTTCTTC
TRBD1,TRBJ1-1,TRBV28,NA,CAIRTGGASHTEAFF,TGTGCCATTAGAACAGGGGGCGCATCCCACACTGAAGCTTTCTTT
NA,TRBJ2-1,TRBV2,NA,CASSSGGSNEQFF,TGTGCCAGCAGTTCAGGGGGGTCCAATGAGCAGTTCTTC
NA,TRBJ1-2,TRBV5-6,NA,CASSRGPGQLYGYTF,TGTGCCAGCAGTCGTGGTCCCGGACAGCTCTATGGCTACACCTTC
NA,TRBJ1-2,TRBV21-1,NA,CASSKPRTGRGYTF,TGTGCCAGCAGCAAACCGCGGACAGGGCGGGGCTACACCTTC
NA,TRBJ1-1,TRBV6-5,NA,CASRRGGMNTEAFF,TGTGCCAGCAGGAGGGGAGGGATGAACACTGAAGCTTTCTTT
NA,TRBJ1-2,TRBV5-4,NA,CASSLITGYGYTF,TGTGCCAGCAGCTTGATAACGGGCTATGGCTACACCTTC
NA,TRBJ2-1,TRBV21-1,NA,CASSEPGLATFREQFF,TGTGCCAGCAGCGAGCCGGGACTAGCGACATTTCGTGAGCAGTTCTTC
NA,TRBJ2-5,TRBV15,NA,CATSSPPGDEEETQYF,TGTGCCACCAGCAGTCCTCCAGGGGACGAGGAAGAGACCCAGTACTTC